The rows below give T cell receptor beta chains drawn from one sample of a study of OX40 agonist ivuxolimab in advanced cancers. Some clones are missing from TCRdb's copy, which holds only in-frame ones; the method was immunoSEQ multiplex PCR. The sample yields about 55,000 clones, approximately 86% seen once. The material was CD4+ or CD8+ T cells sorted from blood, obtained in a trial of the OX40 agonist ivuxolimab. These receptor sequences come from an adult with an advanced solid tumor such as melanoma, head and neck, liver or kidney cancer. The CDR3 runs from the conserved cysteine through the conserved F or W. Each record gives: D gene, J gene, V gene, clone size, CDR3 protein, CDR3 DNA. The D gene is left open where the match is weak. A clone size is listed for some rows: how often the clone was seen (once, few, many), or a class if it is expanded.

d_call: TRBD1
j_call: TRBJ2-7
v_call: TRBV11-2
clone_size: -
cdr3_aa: CASSYRGVFHEQYF
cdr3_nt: TGTGCCAGCAGCTACAGGGGAGTTTTCCACGAGCAGTACTTC

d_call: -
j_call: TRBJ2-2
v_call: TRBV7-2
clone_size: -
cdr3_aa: CASSRWIKNTGELFF
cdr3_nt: TGTGCCAGCAGCCGTTGGATTAAGAACACCGGGGAGCTGTTTTTT

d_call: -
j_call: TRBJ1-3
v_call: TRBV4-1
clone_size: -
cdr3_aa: CASRAQSGNTIYF
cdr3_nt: TGCGCCAGCCGAGCCCAGTCTGGAAACACCATATATTTT

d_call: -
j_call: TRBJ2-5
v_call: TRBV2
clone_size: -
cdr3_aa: CASSDRASGGKETQYF
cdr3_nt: TGTGCCAGCAGTGATAGGGCTAGTGGGGGCAAAGAGACCCAGTACTTC

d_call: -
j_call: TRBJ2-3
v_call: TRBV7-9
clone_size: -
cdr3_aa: CASSLGNRGTDTQYF
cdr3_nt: TGTGCCAGCAGCCTCGGAAACCGGGGCACAGATACGCAGTATTTT

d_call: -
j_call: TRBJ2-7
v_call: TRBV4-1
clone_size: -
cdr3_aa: CASSEEGGYEQYF
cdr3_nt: TGCGCCAGCAGCGAGGAAGGGGGCTACGAGCAGTACTTC

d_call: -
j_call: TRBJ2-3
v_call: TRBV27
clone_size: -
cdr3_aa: CASSLIGATDTQYF
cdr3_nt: TGTGCCAGCAGTTTAATAGGGGCGACAGATACGCAGTATTTT

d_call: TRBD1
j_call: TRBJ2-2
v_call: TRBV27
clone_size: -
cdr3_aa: CASSYTTGLTGELFF
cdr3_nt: TGTGCCAGCAGTTATACGACAGGGCTAACCGGGGAGCTGTTTTTT

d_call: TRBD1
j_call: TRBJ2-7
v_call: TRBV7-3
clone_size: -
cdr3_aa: CASSQQPTGEPYEQYF
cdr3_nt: TGTGCCAGCAGTCAACAACCGACAGGGGAGCCCTACGAGCAGTACTTC

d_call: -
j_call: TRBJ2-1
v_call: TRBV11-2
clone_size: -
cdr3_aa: CASSSVGGAYNEQFF
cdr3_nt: TGTGCCAGCAGCTCAGTGGGGGGGGCGTACAATGAGCAGTTCTTC

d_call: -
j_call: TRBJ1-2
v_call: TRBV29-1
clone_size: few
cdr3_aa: CSVEGNYGYTF
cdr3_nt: TGCAGCGTTGAGGGTAACTATGGCTACACCTTC

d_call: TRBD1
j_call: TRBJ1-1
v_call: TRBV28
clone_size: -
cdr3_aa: CASSPTGTLAEAFF
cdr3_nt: TGTGCCAGCAGTCCGACAGGGACTCTGGCTGAAGCTTTCTTT

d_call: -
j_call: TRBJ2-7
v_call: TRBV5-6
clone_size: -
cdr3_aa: CASSYLFSAGLLYEQYF
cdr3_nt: TGTGCCAGCAGTTACTTATTTTCGGCAGGACTACTCTACGAGCAGTACTTC

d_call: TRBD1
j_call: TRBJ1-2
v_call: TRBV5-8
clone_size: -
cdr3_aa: CASSLTGDNYGYTF
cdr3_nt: TGTGCCAGCAGCTTGACAGGGGATAACTATGGCTACACCTTC